Below are 17 T cell receptor beta chains sequenced from a single sample in a study of OX40 agonist ivuxolimab in advanced cancers. The protocol was immunoSEQ multiplex PCR, while the TCRdb copy is restricted to in-frame clones and leaves out a portion. The repertoire holds 80,000 to 85,000 clones, with roughly 80% as singletons. Here the sequenced sample was CD4+ or CD8+ T cells sorted from blood, taken in a trial of the OX40 agonist ivuxolimab. These receptors were taken from an adult with an advanced solid tumor such as melanoma, head and neck, liver or kidney cancer.

This clone has only one observation. This sequence joins TRBV7-6 and TRBJ1-1, with a tentative D call TRBD1 (6 bases). Trimming removed 5 bases at V and 4 bases at J, with 17 bases between. The CDR3 is made up of 15 amino acids. Germline V gene sequence: CDR1 SGHVS, CDR2 FNYEAQ. CDR3 nucleotide sequence: TGTGCCAGCAGCCCTAGTCACAGGGAAGGCACTGAAGCTTTCTTT. This sequence encodes CASSPSHREGTEAFF. Together with reference TRBV7-6 and TRBJ1-1, the CDR3 gives the full variable domain: GAGVSQSPRYKVTKRGQDVALRCDPISGHVSLYWYRQALGQGPEFLTYFNYEAQQDKSGLPNDRFSAERPEGSISTLTIQRTEQRDSAMYRCASSPSHREGTEAFFGQGTRLTVV.

CDR3 sequence reads: CASSQSMAALNYGYTF. CDR3 DNA sequence: TGCGCCAGCAGTCAATCGATGGCAGCCTTGAACTATGGCTACACCTTC. The chain carries TRBV23-1 and TRBJ1-2; no reliable D call. TRBV23-1 is an ORF for which the function is uncertain. Trimming left V 0 bases short and J 2 bases short, with 13 bases between. This CDR3 has 16 amino acids.

The V and J genes are TRBV9 and TRBJ2-5; 7 positions match TRBD1. This CDR3 contains 14 residues. V lost 0 bases to trimming and J lost 5 bases; unmatched junction nucleotides: 4. CDR1 is SGDLS and CDR2 is YYNGEE in the germline V gene. CDR3 protein: CASSVAQGWETQYF. CDR3 nucleotides: TGTGCCAGCAGCGTAGCACAGGGGTGGGAGACCCAGTACTTC.

This chain joins TRBV27 and TRBJ2-1; 7 positions agree with TRBD2. This CDR3 has 15 residues. Germline CDR1 reads MNHEY; CDR2 reads SMNVEV (reference sequence). V lost 7 bases, J lost 5 bases, and 11 bases stayed unmatched. CDR3 protein: CASNLLGAGNNEQFF. The CDR3 DNA follows: TGTGCCAGCAACCTATTGGGAGCGGGGAACAATGAGCAGTTCTTC.

The V and J genes are TRBV7-2 and TRBJ1-1; the D gene is possibly TRBD1 (6 bases). The CDR3 runs to 15 residues. V lost 5 bases, J lost 10 bases, and 23 bases lay in between. CDR1 and CDR2 from the germline V gene are SGHTA and FQGNSA. In DNA form, the CDR3 reads TGTGCCAGCAGCGAGGCCCGGGACACCTCTCCCGCAGCTTTCTTT. It translates to CASSEARDTSPAAFF.

Remarks on this clone: Its ends do not fully match the called genes, so a read error is possible. CDR3: CASSLGGPGTEQFF. As DNA, the CDR3 is TGTGCTAGCAGCCTCGGCGGGCCGGGGACTGAGCAGTTCTTC. The chain uses TRBV7-7 and TRBJ2-1, with D possibly called TRBD1 or TRBD2 (5 bases each). The CDR3 has 14 amino acids. The germline V gene encodes CDR1 SSHAT and CDR2 FNYEAQ (reference sequence). Using reference TRBV7-7 and TRBJ2-1 for the parts outside the CDR3, the full variable domain is GAGVSQSPRYKVTKRGQDVTLRCDPISSHATLYWYQQALGQGPEFLTYFNYEAQPDKSGLPSDRFSAERPEGSISTLTIQRTEQRDSAMYRCASSLGGPGTEQFFGPGTRLTVL.

The chain recombines TRBV19 with TRBJ2-5; the match to TRBD1 covers 7 bases. The J segment lost 5 bases and the V segment lost 4 bases, leaving 10 bases of the junction unmatched. Per germline, CDR1 LNHDA and CDR2 SQIVND (reference sequence). The CDR3 is made up of 15 amino acids. The CDR3 DNA is TGTGCCAGTAGTACACAATACAGGGGTAGGGAGACCCAGTACTTC. It codes for CASSTQYRGRETQYF.

The chain employs TRBV7-2 and TRBJ2-3; 8 bases agree with TRBD2. J was trimmed by 3 bases and V by 4 bases; bases with no gene match: 9. CDR3 size: 16 residues. Looked up from germline, CDR1 is SGHTA and CDR2 is FQGNSA. The CDR3 is CASSSVAGGPTDTQYF. The CDR3 DNA follows: TGTGCCAGCAGCTCCGTCGCGGGGGGCCCGACAGATACGCAGTATTTT.

V is TRBV7-9 and J is TRBJ1-3; D perhaps matches TRBD1 (6 bases). The germline V gene encodes CDR1 SEHNR and CDR2 FQNEAQ (reference sequence). Trimming removed 4 bases at V and 8 bases at J, with 30 bases between. The CDR3 consists of 19 residues. The CDR3 bases are TGTGCCAGCAGCTCACCCCCGGTGCCAGGGGATGTTGAGGCATACACCATATATTTT. Encoded protein: CASSSPPVPGDVEAYTIYF.

Only a few counts were recorded for this clone. This chain uses TRBV9 with TRBJ1-1; D ambiguous. CDR3 length: 14 amino acids. V was pared by 0 bases and J by 4 bases, with 10 bases between. The germline gives CDR1 SGDLS, CDR2 YYNGEE. The chain's CDR3 is CASSVDRVGTEAFF. CDR3 coding DNA: TGTGCCAGCAGCGTAGACCGGGTGGGCACTGAAGCTTTCTTT.

V usage is TRBV27 and J usage is TRBJ2-2; D not resolved. This CDR3 has 14 amino acids. Germline CDR1 is MNHEY and CDR2 is SMNVEV (reference sequence). Trimming cost V 8 bases and J 1 base, with 11 bases left between them. The CDR3 loop is CASSGPENTGELFF. The CDR3 nucleotides are TGTGCCAGCTCCGGGCCAGAGAACACCGGGGAGCTGTTTTTT.

The chain combines TRBV13 with TRBJ2-5; tentative D call: TRBD1 (5 bases). This CDR3 is built from 16 residues. Trimming removed 3 bases at V and 7 bases at J, with 21 bases between. Germline V gives CDR1 PRHDT, CDR2 FYEKMQ (reference sequence). The CDR3 region has the DNA TGTGCCAGCAGCTTCAGGACCGAAGGACACAAGGTGACCCAGTACTTC. It yields the protein CASSFRTEGHKVTQYF.

This clone appeared a single time. This chain uses TRBV19 with TRBJ1-5; no firm D call. The CDR3 runs 15 residues. V gave up 1 base and J gave up 4 bases, with 11 bases separating them. Germline V gene sequence: CDR1 LNHDA, CDR2 SQIVND (reference sequence). The CDR3 region is CASSIGRTANQPQHF. For the CDR3, the DNA is TGTGCCAGTAGTATAGGTAGGACCGCAAATCAGCCCCAGCATTTT.

The chain is built from TRBV6-5 and TRBJ1-5; 7 positions agree with TRBD1. J gave up 6 bases and V 3 bases, and 5 bases lay outside the gene matches. CDR3 length: 14 residues. Germline assignment: CDR1 MNHEY and CDR2 SVGAGI. CDR3 protein: CASSYDRVAQPQHF. The CDR3 DNA follows: TGTGCCAGCAGTTATGACAGGGTGGCTCAGCCCCAGCATTTT.

A few counts support this clone. The chain links TRBV11-2 to TRBJ2-7, with D perhaps TRBD1 (5 bases). Per the germline V gene, CDR1 is SGHAT and CDR2 is FQNNGV. Trimming left V 6 bases short and J 1 base short, with 10 bases between. This CDR3 has 13 residues. The CDR3 loop reads CASRSAGSYEQYF. For the CDR3, the DNA is TGTGCCAGCAGATCAGCAGGGTCCTACGAGCAGTACTTC. Based on the CDR3 plus reference TRBV11-2 and TRBJ2-7, the full variable domain is EAGVAQSPRYKIIEKRQSVAFWCNPISGHATLYWYQQILGQGPKLLIQFQNNGVVDDSQLPKDRFSAERLKGVDSTLKIQPAKLEDSAVYLCASRSAGSYEQYFGPGTRLTVT.

The chain carries TRBV18 and TRBJ1-2; 7 bases line up with TRBD1. Germline CDR1 KGHSH, CDR2 LQKENI. This CDR3 spans 15 amino acids. The V segment lost 2 bases and the J segment 4 bases; nucleotides outside the gene matches: 7. CDR3 DNA: TGTGCCAGCTCACCAGGAGAGGGGGCCGGCTATGGCTACACCTTC. Protein product: CASSPGEGAGYGYTF. The full variable domain, in which reference TRBV18 and TRBJ1-2 provide the parts outside the CDR3, is NAGVMQNPRHLVRRRGQEARLRCSPMKGHSHVYWYRQLPEEGLKFMVYLQKENIIDESGMPKERFSAEFPKEGPSILRIQQVVRGDSAAYFCASSPGEGAGYGYTFGSGTRLTVV.

The chain employs TRBV25-1 and TRBJ1-1, with D hard to call. This CDR3 spans 13 amino acids. Per germline, CDR1 MGHDK and CDR2 SYGVNS. V dropped 6 bases and J dropped 6 bases, with 14 bases sitting between them. The DNA of the CDR3 is TGTGCCAGCAGCTCAAACAATAGGGCTGAAGCTTTCTTT. Translating gives CASSSNNRAEAFF. Filled out from reference TRBV25-1 and TRBJ1-1, the complete variable domain reads EADIYQTPRYLVIGTGKKITLECSQTMGHDKMYWYQQDPGMELHLIHYSYGVNSTEKGDLSSESTVSRIRTEHFPLTLESARPSHTSQYLCASSSNNRAEAFFGQGTRLTVV.